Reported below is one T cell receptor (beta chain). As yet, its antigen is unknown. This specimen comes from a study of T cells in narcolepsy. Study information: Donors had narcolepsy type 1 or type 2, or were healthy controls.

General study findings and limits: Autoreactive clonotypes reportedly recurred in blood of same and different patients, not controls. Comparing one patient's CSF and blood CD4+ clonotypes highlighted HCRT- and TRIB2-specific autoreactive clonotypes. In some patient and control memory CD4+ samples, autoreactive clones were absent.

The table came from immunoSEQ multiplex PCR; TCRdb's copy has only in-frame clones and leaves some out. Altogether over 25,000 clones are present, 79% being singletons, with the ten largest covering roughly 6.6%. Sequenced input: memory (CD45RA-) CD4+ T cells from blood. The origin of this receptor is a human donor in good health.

CDR3 sequence: CASSSRQGAGYTF. The CDR3 DNA reads as TGTGCCAGCAGCTCGAGACAGGGGGCAGGCTACACCTTC. The chain has TRBV7-9 and TRBJ1-2; TRBD1 matches at 10 bases. The CDR3 consists of 13 residues. After removal of 4 bases from V and 8 bases from J, the junction contained 4 bases not matched to a gene. Germline V lookup: CDR1 SEHNR, CDR2 FQNEAQ (reference sequence).